One and the same sample provided the 5 T cell receptor beta chains below, sequenced in a study of shared clonotypes between healthy human individuals. Clones were sequenced by immunoSEQ multiplex PCR, and TCRdb holds only the in-frame ones, with some missing. Here the sample spans about 600,000 clones, roughly four fifths being singletons. The sequencing sample was made of PBMCs. The source of these receptors is a woman aged 40 to 50 in good health. Some clones in this sample may be carry-over from other donors' samples.

The V and J genes are TRBV6-5 and TRBJ1-2; 9 bases line up with TRBD1. The CDR3 is made up of 15 amino acids. Germline-derived CDR1 and CDR2 are MNHEY and SVGAGI. After removal of 2 bases from V and 5 bases from J, the junction contained 6 bases not matched to a gene. CDR3 amino acids: CASSYDRGTGYGYTF. In DNA, the CDR3 is TGTGCCAGCAGTTACGACCGTGGGACAGGGTATGGCTACACCTTC.

Concerning this clone: Other DNA sequences in the sample encode the same CDR3. V is TRBV5-1 and J is TRBJ2-1, with 7 bases aligning to TRBD1. Germline V CDR1 and CDR2: SGHRS, YFSETQ. V was clipped by 0 bases and J by 2 bases; unmatched bases: 2. The CDR3 sequence is 15 residues long. CDR3: CASSLGQGPYNEQFF. As DNA, the CDR3 is TGCGCCAGCAGCTTGGGACAGGGCCCCTACAATGAGCAGTTCTTC.

The genes are TRBV7-8 and TRBJ2-2; 8 bases are a match to TRBD2. The CDR3 has 16 residues. V shed 6 bases and J 3 bases; nucleotides not matched to a gene: 9. Germline V CDR1 and CDR2: SGHVS, FQNEAQ. The CDR3 DNA reads as TGTGCCAGCAGACCTGCGGCTAGCGGGTACACCGGGGAGCTGTTTTTT. Protein sequence: CASRPAASGYTGELFF. Full variable domain (rest looked up from reference TRBV7-8 and TRBJ2-2): GAGVSQSPRYKVAKRGQDVALRCDPISGHVSLFWYQQALGQGPEFLTYFQNEAQLDKSGLPSDRFFAERPEGSVSTLKIQRTQQEDSAVYLCASRPAASGYTGELFFGEGSRLTVL.

The chain uses TRBV6-5 and TRBJ1-2, with D tentatively TRBD1 (5 bases). The CDR3 runs to 14 residues. Between the trimmed V and J ends, which lost 0 bases and 3 bases, there was a span of 8 bases. Germline-derived CDR1 and CDR2 are MNHEY and SVGAGI. Here the CDR3 DNA reads TGTGCCAGCAGTTACTCGGGGGACCACTATGGCTACACCTTC. Translation gives CASSYSGDHYGYTF.

This clone has a handful of counts. The chain carries TRBV4-1 and TRBJ2-7, with TRBD2 identical over 7 bases. In germline, CDR1 is MGHRA, CDR2 YSYEKL. The CDR3 consists of 17 residues. The ends lost 4 bases at V and 0 bases at J; junction bases unmatched: 12. CDR3 bases: TGCGCCAGCAGCCCAGATTCGGGGGGATTCAGCTCCTACGAGCAGTACTTC. Its protein product is CASSPDSGGFSSYEQYF.